This record looks at one TCR beta chain sequence and its context. The antigen it binds to is not known. Receptors were amplified or captured by 5' RACE. The input for every TCR library was 3,500 to 4,500 ng of total RNA. cDNA was synthesized with SMARTScribe reverse transcriptase in eight separate reactions per sample. Unique molecular identifiers containing a 6-nucleotide sample barcode were introduced through template switching during cDNA synthesis. Two nested PCRs of about 17 and 10 cycles amplified the TCRalpha and TCRbeta cDNA, and bead purification followed each PCR. Before amplification, the cDNA was treated with uracil DNA-glycosylase and purified using the QIAquick PCR purification kit. The second PCR added Illumina TruSeq-compatible adapters along with sample-specific barcodes. Library quality and concentration were assessed using TapeStation and Qubit, and about 5 ng of each library was pooled. Pooled libraries were sequenced on an Illumina HiSeq2500 single-index Rapid Run with 2 x 100 bp reads and custom sequencing primers. For the original study's pipeline: MiGEC version 1.2.6 was used for UMI-based consensus assembly, which corrected PCR and sequencing errors. V(D)J alignment, clonotype assembly and CDR3 extraction were performed with MiXCR version 2.1.1. To normalise gene usage, clonotype sharing and MAIT/NKT TCR abundance, the analysis used the top 1000, 10 000 and 20 000 clonotypes per sample. Diversity was computed as the inverse Simpson index with the vegan R package after downsampling to 27 000 UMIs. Paired Mann-Whitney U tests were applied to discordant twin pairs, with Benjamini-Hochberg correction for multiple testing. Through TCRdb reprocessing, the reads give one entry per CDR3 protein sequence; DNA is omitted. The V and J calls and clone size come from TCRdb's table, not from the authors' own analysis. The table for this sample shows more than 300,000 distinct CDR3 sequences. Clones ranked in the top ten supply 2.6% of the sample.

The germline V gene (reference sequence) gives CDR1 as MNHEY and CDR2 as SMNVEV. From the cysteine through the phenylalanine, the CDR3 covers 13 amino acids. No DNA sequence is on record. From each donor, an approximately 2.7 ml peripheral blood sample was collected into PAXgene tubes and kept at -80 degrees C. Total RNA was isolated from whole blood with the PAXgene blood miRNA kit on an automated QIAcube, without T cell sorting. Peripheral blood from monozygotic twin pairs, either concordant or discordant for inflammatory bowel disease, underwent deep TCRalpha and TCRbeta repertoire profiling that used unique molecular barcoding. Smoking habits were recorded for all twin pairs, and each individual was classified as a current, former or never smoker. This record belongs to a study of monozygotic twins with inflammatory bowel disease (dated by TCRdb to 2018 to 2020). Describing the broader study: The complete study included some 28 monozygotic twin pairs: 19 IBD-discordant Danish pairs and nine German pairs, of which four were IBD-concordant and five were IBD-discordant. The search for disease-associated traits relied mainly on comparing, within discordant pairs, IBD patients with their genetically identical healthy co-twins. Each individual had, on average, about 151 000 unique TCRalpha sequences and 181 000 unique TCRbeta sequences available for analysis.

Study-wide conclusions, independent of this receptor: The results gave no support for a single strong signal or clonotype linked to IBD. Because patients received different immunosuppressive treatments, the repertoires may have picked up extra background noise and variability between individuals. Different T cell subtypes could not be distinguished in the analysis. Fewer clonotypes were shared with other individuals by IBD patients than by healthy twins, most markedly in patients showing signs of disease activity. Repertoire similarity did not differ between concordant and discordant twins, which could be due to limited statistical power. TCRbeta repertoire diversity, by inverse Simpson index, was decreased in IBD patients compared with their healthy co-twins.

The chain was built from TRBV27 and TRBJ1-2; TCRdb lists TRBD1, though no DNA is available to test this call. Specimen: blood. The TCR comes from a human donor with ulcerative colitis or Crohn's disease, or a healthy co-twin of an affected twin (not recorded which). The CDR3 is CASSLSRGYGYTF.